This T cell receptor (beta chain) was profiled in a study of shared T cell receptors in the human thymus. Method: immunoSEQ multiplex PCR; TCRdb's copy keeps in-frame clones and lacks some. The sample records hundreds of thousands of clones, more than 70% being singletons. V dropped 1 base and J dropped 10 bases, with 13 bases sitting between them. This CDR3 contains 13 residues. Per germline, CDR1 LGHNT and CDR2 FRNRAP. The same sample was also used in a study of human thymus T cells. Per that paper: Having surgery to correct congenital heart defects, healthy Finnish infants acted as the donors. Corrective heart surgery yielded the resections from which the thymus tissue came. Thymic and blood repertoires seemed to show skewed V and J gene use. Related studies found that unrelated individuals share highly overlapping thymic repertoires.

J is TRBJ1-1 and V is TRBV12-5; a possible D gene is TRBD1 (5 bases). Sequenced input: thymocytes. The TCR comes from a boy under two years old with a congenital heart defect. In DNA form, the CDR3 reads TGTGCTAGTGGTTTGGGGCGGGGGAACAGAGCTTTCTTT. Translation: CASGLGRGNRAFF. Based on the CDR3 plus reference TRBV12-5 and TRBJ1-1, the full variable domain is DARVTQTPRHKVTEMGQEVTMRCQPILGHNTVFWYRQTMMQGLELLAYFRNRAPLDDSGMPKDRFSAEMPDATLATLKIQPSEPRDSAVYFCASGLGRGNRAFFGQGTRLTVV.